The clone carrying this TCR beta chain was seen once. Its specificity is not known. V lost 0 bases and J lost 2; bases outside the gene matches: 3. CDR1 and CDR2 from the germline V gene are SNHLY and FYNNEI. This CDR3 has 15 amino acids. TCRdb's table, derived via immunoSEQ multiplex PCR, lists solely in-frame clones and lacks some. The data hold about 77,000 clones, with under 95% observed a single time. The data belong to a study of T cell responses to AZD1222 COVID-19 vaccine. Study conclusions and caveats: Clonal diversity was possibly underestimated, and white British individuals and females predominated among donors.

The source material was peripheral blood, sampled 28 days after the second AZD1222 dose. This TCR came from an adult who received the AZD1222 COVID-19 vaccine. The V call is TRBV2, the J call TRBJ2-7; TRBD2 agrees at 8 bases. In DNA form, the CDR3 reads TGTGCCAGCAGTGAAGCACTAGCGGAGCCCTACGAGCAGTACTTC. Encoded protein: CASSEALAEPYEQYF.